This TCR beta chain is drawn from a study of patients and donors after allogeneic stem cell transplantation. One entry per CDR3 protein, called by TCRdb with MiXCR from the RT-PCR reads. The sample lists some 880,000 distinct CDR3 sequences, roughly 18% occurring once. CDR1 LGHDT and CDR2 YNNKEL come from the germline V gene (reference sequence). CDR3 size: 16 residues. The V end lost 0 bases, the J end lost 2 bases, and 11 bases lay between the germline ends. This clonotype has only a few counts. The chain has TRBV3-1 and TRBJ1-5; D is unclear. The sample taken for sequencing was blood, either unsorted or a sorted T cell fraction (not recorded which). The TCR sequence derives from a human donor who was either an allogeneic HSCT recipient or a stem cell or donor lymphocyte infusion donor (not recorded which). It is not recorded whose cells these are; they may come from a transplant donor. CDR3 bases: TGTGCCAGCAGCCAAGATCTGGGTGGAGGCAATCAGCCCCAGCATTTT. It yields the protein CASSQDLGGGNQPQHF.